A selection of T cell receptor beta chains follows, all from one sample in a study of tumor T cells in aggressive B-cell lymphoma. The repertoire was sequenced with immunoSEQ multiplex PCR; TCRdb's copy has only in-frame clones and lacks some. The sample has 9,500 to 12,000 clones; approximately 89% are singletons. Sequenced sample: tumor tissue. All receptors derive from an adult with diffuse large B cell lymphoma. The CDR3 runs from the conserved cysteine through the conserved F or W. D genes are given only for firm matches. Part of the rows lack a size; the others show once, few, many or a class for expanded clones.

j_call d_call v_call clone_size cdr3_length cdr3_nt cdr3_aa
TRBJ2-7 TRBD1 TRBV4-1 . 17 TGCGCCAGCAGCCAGCAACCCGGGACAGGGGGCTCCTACGAGCAGTACTTC CASSQQPGTGGSYEQYF
TRBJ2-5 TRBD1 TRBV29-1 . 12 TGCATCTCCACAGGGGTGGGCGAGACCCAGTACTTC CISTGVGETQYF
TRBJ1-4 . TRBV6-6 once 16 TGTGCCAGCAGTTCCCAGGGAAGAGCAACTAATGAAAAACTGTTTTTT CASSSQGRATNEKLFF
TRBJ2-1 TRBD2 TRBV19 . 15 TGTGCCAGTAGTAAGTCGCCTAGCGGATACAATGAGCAGTTCTTC CASSKSPSGYNEQFF
TRBJ2-2 . TRBV5-1 . 11 TGCGCCAGCAGGGGAGCCGGGGAGCTGTTTTTT CASRGAGELFF
TRBJ2-3 TRBD2 TRBV7-2 . 15 TGTGCCAGCAGCTTCCGACTAGCGGGAGCAAATACGCAGTATTTT CASSFRLAGANTQYF
TRBJ2-5 TRBD2 TRBV27 . 18 TGTGCCAGCAGTTTACGGGGACTAGCGGGAGGAATAGAAGAGACCCAGTACTTC CASSLRGLAGGIEETQYF
TRBJ2-2 TRBD2 TRBV4-3 . 16 TGCGCCAGCAGCCCGAGCGGGAGGGCGAACACCGGGGAGCTGTTTTTT CASSPSGRANTGELFF
TRBJ2-5 . TRBV9 once 16 TGTGCCAGCAGCGTAGCCCTTGATCGGGTGCAGGAGACCCAGTACTTC CASSVALDRVQETQYF
TRBJ2-5 . TRBV4-2 . 16 TGTGCCAGCAGCCAACCAGGACAACCAGGCCAAGAGACCCAGTACTTC CASSQPGQPGQETQYF
TRBJ2-1 . TRBV7-9 . 15 TGTGCCAGCACCTCCTATGCGGGGCAATACAATGAGCAGTTCTTC CASTSYAGQYNEQFF
TRBJ1-1 TRBD1 TRBV4-2 once 16 TGTGCCAGCAGCCAAGTAGCGACAGGGCCCGTTATTGAAGCTTTCTTT CASSQVATGPVIEAFF
TRBJ1-5 . TRBV4-1 . 18 TGCGCCAGCAGCCACCAAGTCGAGGGGGGGGGACCCAATCAGCCCCAGCATTTT CASSHQVEGGGPNQPQHF
TRBJ2-1 . TRBV18 . 13 TGTGCCAGCACACGACAGGGAGGCAATGAGCAGTTCTTC CASTRQGGNEQFF
TRBJ2-3 TRBD2 TRBV11-3 . 16 TGTGCCAGCAGCTTAGGACTAGCGGGAGTTCCAGATACGCAGTATTTT CASSLGLAGVPDTQYF
TRBJ2-7 . TRBV6-5 . 14 TGTGCCAGCAGTTACGACACCGGTCCCTACGAGCAGTACTTC CASSYDTGPYEQYF
TRBJ2-1 . TRBV9 . 16 TGTGCCAGCAGCGTAGCGGGCAGCGGGTCGACAAATGAGCAGTTCTTC CASSVAGSGSTNEQFF
TRBJ2-2 . TRBV11-2 . 14 TGTGCCAGCAGCTTAGACCGGAACACCGGGGAGCTGTTTTTT CASSLDRNTGELFF
TRBJ2-4 TRBD2 TRBV14 . 22 TGTGCCAGCAGCCAGGGGGACCACCGGGTTTGGATGCGGGAGGCGGTCAAAAACATTCAGTACTTC CASSQGDHRVWMREAVKNIQYF
TRBJ1-2 . TRBV27 . 13 TGTGCCAGCAGTGCCCGGACAGAGTTTGGCTACACCTTC CASSARTEFGYTF
TRBJ2-2 . TRBV7-6 . 14 TGTGCCAGCAGCTTAGGACTCCACCTTGGGGAGCTGTTTTTT CASSLGLHLGELFF
TRBJ2-1 TRBD2 TRBV10-2 . 15 TGCGCCAGCAGTGGAGCTAGCGGGAGAGGTTATGAGCAGTTCTTC CASSGASGRGYEQFF
TRBJ1-1 . TRBV4-1 . 19 TGCGCCAGCAGCCCTACTGAGACACAATTAACTCAGGGGAACACTGAAGCTTTCTTT CASSPTETQLTQGNTEAFF
TRBJ1-2 . TRBV30 . 13 TGTGCCTGGAGTTCCTGGGGAGGGGCGGGCTACACCTTC CAWSSWGGAGYTF
TRBJ2-5 TRBD1 TRBV18 few 13 TGTGCCAGCTCACCGAGCAGGGGGGAGACCCAGTACTTC CASSPSRGETQYF
TRBJ2-1 TRBD2 TRBV2 . 17 TGTGCCAGCAGGGGAACTAGCGGGACAGCCGACCACAATGAGCAGTTCTTC CASRGTSGTADHNEQFF
TRBJ2-7 TRBD1 TRBV28 . 15 TGTGCCAGCAGTTCGGCCGGGACAGGGCGCGGCGAGCAGTACTTC CASSSAGTGRGEQYF
TRBJ1-2 . TRBV5-8 once 12 TGTGCCAGCAGCTCTGGACTCTATGGCTACACCTTC CASSSGLYGYTF
TRBJ2-7 . TRBV28 once 11 TGTGCCAGCAGTTTGAGGAACGAGCAGTACTTC CASSLRNEQYF
TRBJ2-2 TRBD2 TRBV28 once 16 TGTGCCAGCAGTTTAGGGGGGGTAGCCGGCACCGGGGAGCTGTTTTTT CASSLGGVAGTGELFF
TRBJ2-5 TRBD2 TRBV7-2 . 15 TGTGCCAGCAGCTCACGGACTAGCGGGGAAGAGACCCAGTACTTC CASSSRTSGEETQYF
TRBJ2-1 TRBD1 TRBV2 . 14 TGTGCCAGCAGGCGACAGGGGGTGAACAATGAGCAGTTCTTC CASRRQGVNNEQFF
TRBJ1-4 TRBD1 TRBV5-6 . 16 TGTGCCAGCAGCTTATACACAGGGGGCGGAAATGAAAAACTGTTTTTT CASSLYTGGGNEKLFF
TRBJ1-3 TRBD1 TRBV28 . 16 TGTGCCAGCAGAGCCACAGGGGGCGCATGGGGAAACACCATATATTTT CASRATGGAWGNTIYF
TRBJ2-7 TRBD2 TRBV2 . 16 TGTGCCAGCAGGGGGACTAGCGGAAATTCCCACTACGAGCAGTACTTC CASRGTSGNSHYEQYF
TRBJ2-1 . TRBV28 . 13 TGTGCCAGCAGCGTGGACAGAAACAATGAGCAGTTCTTC CASSVDRNNEQFF
TRBJ1-2 . TRBV7-9 . 11 TGTGCCAGCAGCGGGGGGTATGGCTACACCTTC CASSGGYGYTF